The rows below give T cell receptor beta chains drawn from one sample of a study of blood T cell repertoires in COVID-19. Sequencing was performed with immunoSEQ multiplex PCR; in TCRdb, only in-frame clones are kept and a portion is missing. The profile shows tens of thousands of clones, roughly nine tenths of them singletons. The material sequenced was peripheral blood. These receptor sequences come from a man between 60 and 70 years old with acute or convalescent COVID-19. Each CDR3 is given with its conserved first and last residue. D genes are given only for firm matches. A row's size may be missing; if present it is once, few, many or a size class.

clone size: once
J gene: TRBJ1-5
D gene: TRBD1
V gene: TRBV6-5
CDR3 DNA: TGTGCCAGCAGTTACGTACAGGGGGCTGGACAGCCCCAGCATTTT
CDR3 protein: CASSYVQGAGQPQHF

clone size: -
J gene: TRBJ1-2
D gene: -
V gene: TRBV7-2
CDR3 DNA: TGTGCCAGCAGCTCTCGATTCTACTACACCTTC
CDR3 protein: CASSSRFYYTF

clone size: once
J gene: TRBJ2-2
D gene: TRBD2
V gene: TRBV3-1/TRBV3-2
CDR3 DNA: TGTGCCAGCAGCCAACTCGGACTAGCAGGCGGGGAGCTGTTTTTT
CDR3 protein: CASSQLGLAGGELFF

clone size: -
J gene: TRBJ1-1
D gene: -
V gene: TRBV2
CDR3 DNA: TGTGCCAGCCAAATCCGACAGGTCTCGACTGAAGCTTTCTTT
CDR3 protein: CASQIRQVSTEAFF

clone size: -
J gene: TRBJ2-3
D gene: TRBD1
V gene: TRBV9
CDR3 DNA: TGTGCCAGCAGCGTAGAGGGCAGGGGGCCGGATACGCAGTATTTT
CDR3 protein: CASSVEGRGPDTQYF

clone size: -
J gene: TRBJ2-7
D gene: TRBD1
V gene: TRBV5-1
CDR3 DNA: TGCGCCAGCAGCTTCAGACAGGGCCATAGCTCCTACGAGCAGTACTTC
CDR3 protein: CASSFRQGHSSYEQYF

clone size: -
J gene: TRBJ2-7
D gene: TRBD2
V gene: TRBV4-1
CDR3 DNA: TGCGCCAGCAGCCTTCACGCGGGGGAGACCTACGAGCAGTACTTC
CDR3 protein: CASSLHAGETYEQYF

clone size: -
J gene: TRBJ2-3
D gene: TRBD2
V gene: TRBV30
CDR3 DNA: TGTGCCTGGAGACTAGCGGGCGGGGGACGGGGAGATACGCAGTATTTT
CDR3 protein: CAWRLAGGGRGDTQYF

clone size: -
J gene: TRBJ1-4
D gene: TRBD1
V gene: TRBV5-4
CDR3 DNA: TGTGCCAGCAGCCCTAAACAGGGGACTAATGAAAAACTGTTTTTT
CDR3 protein: CASSPKQGTNEKLFF

clone size: -
J gene: TRBJ1-2
D gene: -
V gene: TRBV21-1
CDR3 DNA: TGTGCCAGCAGCAAAGAGAGGAAGCCTCGGTATGGCTACACCTTC
CDR3 protein: CASSKERKPRYGYTF

clone size: -
J gene: TRBJ1-5
D gene: -
V gene: TRBV2
CDR3 DNA: TGTGCCAGCAGCCAAAGCCAGGGCTATCAGCCCCAGCATTTT
CDR3 protein: CASSQSQGYQPQHF